Listed below are T cell receptor beta chains from one sample, sequenced in a study of graft-versus-host responses after intestinal transplantation. Their target antigens are unknown. TCRdb's table, derived via immunoSEQ multiplex PCR, lists solely in-frame clones and lacks some. The table includes around 90,000 clones, 92% detected once. This specimen was unstimulated CD4+ T cells sorted from spleen or lymph node cells, taken before intestinal transplant. These receptor sequences come from a human donor who received an intestinal transplant. Each CDR3 is given with its conserved first and last residue. A D gene is named only where the DNA matches it firmly. Some rows mark clone size as missing; the rest say once, few, many or name a class of expanded clone.

clone size | J gene | V gene | D gene | CDR3 DNA | CDR3 protein
. | TRBJ2-1 | TRBV5-1 | TRBD2 | TGCGCCAGCAGCCAACTACTAGCGGGACTATTCAATGAGCAGTTCTTC | CASSQLLAGLFNEQFF
once | TRBJ1-1 | TRBV30 | . | TGTGCCTGGACGGGACTTTTAGAAGCTTTCTTT | CAWTGLLEAFF
. | TRBJ2-1 | TRBV19 | TRBD2 | TGTGCCAGTAGGCATGGCGGGGGACGCCATGAGCAGTTCTTC | CASRHGGGRHEQFF
. | TRBJ2-7 | TRBV6-1 | . | TGTGCCAGAGACACTAGCAGGGGACCCTACGAGCAGTACTTC | CARDTSRGPYEQYF
. | TRBJ1-1 | TRBV18 | TRBD1 | TGTGCCAGCAACCTCCAGGGGGCCCTGAACACTGAAGCTTTCTTT | CASNLQGALNTEAFF
. | TRBJ2-1 | TRBV19 | . | TGTGCCAGTAGTATCGGGACAACCTCCTACAATGAGCAGTTCTTC | CASSIGTTSYNEQFF
. | TRBJ1-1 | TRBV28 | . | TGTGCCAGCAGAATTGAATCGGGGCGCCTGAACACTGAAGCTTTCTTT | CASRIESGRLNTEAFF
once | TRBJ2-7 | TRBV7-2 | . | TGTGCCAGCAGCTTAGACCCCTACTACGAGCAGTACTTC | CASSLDPYYEQYF
few | TRBJ2-3 | TRBV30 | TRBD2 | TGTGCCTGGACCGCCGGGACTAGCAGGCCAGATACGCAGTATTTT | CAWTAGTSRPDTQYF
. | TRBJ1-5 | TRBV6-1 | . | TGTGCCAGCAGCGAACCGACAGTTCAGCCCCAGCATTTT | CASSEPTVQPQHF
. | TRBJ1-2 | TRBV28 | TRBD1 | TGTGCCAGCAGTTTAGGACAGGGGGGTGACTATGGCTACACCTTC | CASSLGQGGDYGYTF
. | TRBJ1-1 | TRBV18 | . | TGTGCCAGCTCAACCCACTCGTACTCTGAAGCTTTCTTT | CASSTHSYSEAFF
. | TRBJ1-4 | TRBV9 | . | TGTGCCAGCAGCCCTACGTCCACAACAGGGGAAAAACTGTTTTTT | CASSPTSTTGEKLFF
. | TRBJ1-3 | TRBV2 | . | TGTGCCAGCAGTGAAAGGTTAGGTGGAAACACCATATATTTT | CASSERLGGNTIYF
. | TRBJ2-5 | TRBV7-6 | . | TGTGCCAGCAGCTTGGAGGAGACCCGCCAAGAGACCCAGTACTTC | CASSLEETRQETQYF
. | TRBJ1-4 | TRBV30 | . | TGTGCCTGGAGTGGATACAGGGCTTCTGAAAAACTGTTTTTT | CAWSGYRASEKLFF
. | TRBJ2-7 | TRBV6-1 | TRBD1 | TGTGCCAGCAGTGAAGCTCACTCGGACAGGGGTAAATACGAGCAGTACTTC | CASSEAHSDRGKYEQYF
. | TRBJ1-1 | TRBV2 | . | TGTGCCAGCCTAGGGGTAATCGTCACTGAAGCTTTCTTT | CASLGVIVTEAFF
. | TRBJ1-1 | TRBV5-1 | . | TGCGCCAGCAGCTTGGAACGACGGAACACTGAAGCTTTCTTT | CASSLERRNTEAFF
. | TRBJ2-3 | TRBV7-8 | . | TGTGCCAGCAGCCCCGGCCGGGACCTCATATGGGCTCAGCAGTATTTT | CASSPGRDLIWAQQYF
. | TRBJ2-3 | TRBV6-1 | . | TGTGCCAGCGCGAAGGAGGGGTACATCACGCAGTATTTT | CASAKEGYITQYF
. | TRBJ1-2 | TRBV28 | . | TGTGCCAGCAGGACTCAACGCAGGGCCAACTATGGCTACACCTTC | CASRTQRRANYGYTF
. | TRBJ2-1 | TRBV6-6 | TRBD1 | TGTGCCAGCAGTTTTGACAGGGGACCCTACAATGAGCAGTTCTTC | CASSFDRGPYNEQFF
. | TRBJ2-5 | TRBV5-1 | TRBD1 | TGCGCCAGCGGTACAGGGGTCGAGACCCAGTACTTC | CASGTGVETQYF
. | TRBJ2-5 | TRBV7-8 | TRBD2 | TGTGCCAGCAGCTTTCTAGCGGGAGGGCAAGAGACCCAGTACTTC | CASSFLAGGQETQYF
. | TRBJ1-1 | TRBV6-5 | TRBD1 | TGTGCCAGCAGTAACAGGGACAGGAACACTGAAGCTTTCTTT | CASSNRDRNTEAFF
. | TRBJ2-3 | TRBV7-3 | . | TGTGCCAGCAGCCAGACACAGGGTTTCACAGATACGCAGTATTTT | CASSQTQGFTDTQYF
. | TRBJ2-7 | TRBV18 | . | TGTGCCAGCTCGCCGGGACGTTCCTACGAGCAGTACTTC | CASSPGRSYEQYF